A single sample is the source of the 17 T cell receptor beta chains below, sequenced in a study of regulatory T cells in long-lasting Graves disease. CDR3 regions were amplified by Arm-PCR using iRepertoire HTBI primers to build TCR beta libraries. TCRdb ran MiXCR on the multiplex PCR reads and lists one entry per CDR3 protein. The data contain some 230,000 distinct CDR3 sequences, 15% to 20% of them singletons. Time point meaning: newly diagnosed GD, antithyroid drugs for less than 3 months. Construction of the TCR library relied on RNA isolated from PBMCs. This specimen was peripheral blood mononuclear cells (PBMCs), taken at new diagnosis, from a patient treated with antithyroid drugs. The receptors originated from a female donor with Graves disease.

This clonotype has just one count. This chain connects TRBV7-9 to TRBJ1-4; D is ambiguous. The CDR3 sequence is 15 residues long. CDR1 SEHNR and CDR2 FQNEAQ come from the germline V gene (reference sequence). V lost 2 bases to trimming and J lost 2 bases, with 9 bases between them. CDR3: CASSLTGFTNEKLFF. CDR3 nucleotides: TGTGCCAGCAGCTTAACGGGGTTCACTAATGAAAAACTGTTTTTT.

This clonotype has a count of ten or more. DNA of the CDR3: TGTGCCAGCAGCGATTCGACGGAAAACTATGGCTACACCTTC. As protein: CASSDSTENYGYTF. This chain joins TRBV3-1 and TRBJ1-2; no clear D gene. The CDR3 covers 14 residues. Trimming shortened V by 5 bases and J by 2 bases, and 12 bases separated the two germline ends. Germline CDR1 reads LGHDT; CDR2 reads YNNKEL (reference sequence).

This clonotype was observed many times. This chain uses TRBV3-1 with TRBJ1-3, with D uncertain. CDR3 size: 14 residues. The V end was cut by 8 bases, the J end by 6 bases, with 17 bases between. Germline CDR1 reads LGHDT; CDR2 reads YNNKEL (reference sequence). Written as DNA, the CDR3 is TGTGCCAGCTCAGACCGGGCCAGACCAAACACCATATATTTT. As protein: CASSDRARPNTIYF.

The gene calls are TRBV7-2 and TRBJ1-3; D gene unclear. Germline CDR1 reads SGHTA; CDR2 reads FQGNSA. The V gene lost 3 bases and the J gene lost 3 bases, with 12 bases spanning the gap. This CDR3 spans 15 amino acids. CDR3 nucleotides: TGTGCCAGCAGCTTTATGGCCCGCGGTGGAAACACCATATATTTT. It specifies CASSFMARGGNTIYF.

This clonotype was seen repeatedly, ten times or more. In DNA form, the CDR3 reads TGTGCCAGCAGCTACCCGGTCGGAGGGGCCCCCAACACCGGGGAGCTGTTTTTT. It yields the protein CASSYPVGGAPNTGELFF. V and J are TRBV7-3 and TRBJ2-2, with D possibly matching TRBD2 (6 bases). Germline assignment: CDR1 SGHTA and CDR2 FQGTGA. This CDR3 contains 18 residues. V lost 4 bases to trimming and J lost 2 bases, with 20 bases between them.

As for this clonotype: This may come from a read error, since a much larger clone is one base off. This chain connects TRBV15 to TRBJ2-1; 7 bases align to TRBD2. The end of the DNA is better explained by TRBJ2-7, so the J call may be wrong. This CDR3 is 16 amino acids long. Germline CDR1 is LNHNV and CDR2 is YYDKDF (reference sequence). The CDR3 DNA reads as TGTGCCACCAGCAGAGATCTAGGAGCGGGACTCGGTGAGCAGTACTTC. This codes for CATSRDLGAGLGEQYF.

Many counts were recorded for this clonotype. The rearrangement links TRBV12-3 or TRBV12-4 to TRBJ1-4; the D gene is possibly TRBD1 (6 bases). The CDR3 consists of 13 residues. Between the trimmed V and J ends, which lost 5 bases and 4 bases, there was a span of 8 bases. CDR3 sequence: CASSLQGNEKLFF. The CDR3 DNA reads TGTGCCAGCAGTCTACAGGGTAATGAAAAACTGTTTTTT.

This clonotype has ten or more counts. This sequence joins TRBV10-3 and TRBJ1-5; TRBD1 matches at 8 bases. The CDR3 covers 14 residues. In germline, CDR1 is ENHRY, CDR2 SYGVKD. Trimming took 5 bases from V and 7 from J; bases not matched to a gene: 7. This CDR3 reads CAISPDRVDQPQHF. The CDR3 DNA sequence: TGTGCCATCAGTCCGGACAGGGTCGACCAGCCCCAGCATTTT.

V is TRBV28 and J is TRBJ1-6; 8 bases fit TRBD1. V lost 8 bases to trimming and J lost 5 bases; unmatched junction nucleotides: 5. CDR1 MDHEN and CDR2 SYDVKM come from the germline V gene. The CDR3 length is 14 residues. The CDR3 nucleotides read TGTGCCAGCTATCCGGGACAGGATAATTCACCCCTCCACTTT. Translated, it gives CASYPGQDNSPLHF.

Ten or more counts support this clonotype. J is TRBJ1-2 and V is TRBV10-3; D not certain. V was cut by 0 bases and J by 8 bases, with 10 bases left in between. The CDR3 runs to 13 residues. CDR1 ENHRY and CDR2 SYGVKD come from the germline V gene. CDR3 DNA sequence: TGTGCCATCAGTGAGTCAGGGAAGAGCGGCTACACCTTC. This sequence encodes CAISESGKSGYTF.

This rearrangement joins TRBV10-2 to TRBJ2-3, with D possibly being TRBD2 (6 bases). CDR1 is WSHSY and CDR2 is SAAADI in the germline V gene. The length of the CDR3 is 16 residues. The V gene lost 5 bases and the J gene lost 2 bases, with 17 bases spanning the gap. The CDR3 reads CASSTGVVPLTDTQYF. The CDR3 nucleotides are TGCGCCAGCAGTACGGGAGTGGTTCCCCTCACAGATACGCAGTATTTT.

This clonotype occurred many times. The chain combines TRBV11-2 with TRBJ2-5, with TRBD2 matching 10 bases. The V gene's germline CDR1 is SGHAT and CDR2 FQNNGV. This CDR3 has 15 residues. V trimming: 8 bases; J trimming: 7 bases; junction bases outside the gene matches: 13. The chain's CDR3 is CASGRAGGLGVTQYF. The CDR3 coding sequence is TGTGCCAGCGGCCGAGCGGGAGGGCTGGGAGTGACCCAGTACTTC.

This clonotype was recorded many times. CDR3: CASSLWRESPLHF. The CDR3 nucleotides read TGTGCCAGCAGTTTATGGAGGGAGTCACCCCTCCACTTT. This chain links TRBV27 with TRBJ1-6; D gene uncertain. This CDR3 comprises 13 residues. V lost 1 base, J lost 10 bases, and 8 bases lay in between. Germline assignment: CDR1 MNHEY and CDR2 SMNVEV (reference sequence).

CDR3 amino acids: CSAEGIYNEQFF. For the CDR3, the DNA is TGCAGTGCTGAGGGAATCTACAATGAGCAGTTCTTC. The chain couples TRBV20-1 to TRBJ2-1; D is perhaps TRBD2 (5 bases). Germline V CDR1 and CDR2: DFQATT, SNEGSKA (reference sequence). With 5 bases removed from V and 3 bases from J, the gap between germline ends came to 8 bases. CDR3 length: 12 residues.

There are many counts of this clonotype. The chain is built from TRBV5-5 and TRBJ2-1; TRBD1 matches 9 bases. The CDR3 totals 17 residues. Trimming took 0 bases from V and 4 from J; bases not matched to a gene: 8. Germline values: CDR1 SGHKS, CDR2 YYEKEE (reference sequence). The DNA for the CDR3 is TGTGCCAGCAGCTTGGCCGGTAACAGGGGGCCGTACAATGAGCAGTTCTTC. Protein: CASSLAGNRGPYNEQFF.

The V gene is TRBV20-1, the J gene TRBJ2-4; D is unclear. The CDR3 has 17 amino acids. Trimming removed 0 bases from V and 0 bases from J, with 15 bases in between. Looked up from germline, CDR1 is DFQATT and CDR2 is SNEGSKA (reference sequence). The CDR3 DNA sequence: TGCAGTGCTAGAGATAATTTGCAGGTTGTAGCCAAAAACATTCAGTACTTC. Translated: CSARDNLQVVAKNIQYF.

This clonotype occurred many times. The rearrangement joins TRBV29-1 to TRBJ2-3, with D tentatively TRBD1 (6 bases). The CDR3 loop spans 13 amino acids. In germline, CDR1 is SQVTM, CDR2 ANQGSEA. V shed 6 bases and J shed 5 bases, with 15 bases lying between them. CDR3 protein: CSVGRGPGDTQYF. The CDR3 nucleotides are TGCAGCGTCGGCAGGGGTCCGGGAGATACGCAGTATTTT.